These T cell receptor beta chains were read from a single sample in a study of blood T cell repertoires in COVID-19. The method was immunoSEQ multiplex PCR; TCRdb's version includes in-frame clones alone and lacks a portion of them. The data contain more than 300,000 clones, 90% to 95% of them singletons. Input material: peripheral blood. Receptors originate from a young woman who had recovered from COVID-19. Each CDR3 is given with its conserved first and last residue. Each record gives: V gene, D gene, clone size, J gene, CDR3 length, CDR3 DNA, CDR3 protein. D genes are given only for firm matches. Only part of the rows carry a size: once, few, many, or a class if the clone is expanded.

v_call: TRBV5-4; d_call: NA; clone_size: NA; j_call: TRBJ2-1; cdr3_length: 16; cdr3_nt: TGTGCCAGCAGCACGGCGCTAGGGGGGGGGTACAATGAGCAGTTCTTC; cdr3_aa: CASSTALGGGYNEQFF
v_call: TRBV28; d_call: TRBD1; clone_size: NA; j_call: TRBJ1-2; cdr3_length: 12; cdr3_nt: TGTGCCAGCGGGGGCAGGGGGCGAGGCTACACCTTC; cdr3_aa: CASGGRGRGYTF
v_call: TRBV6-2/TRBV6-3; d_call: TRBD2; clone_size: NA; j_call: TRBJ2-1; cdr3_length: 18; cdr3_nt: TGTGCCAGCAGTTACACCAGACTACCCCGGGGGGGAGGGGATGAGCAGTTCTTC; cdr3_aa: CASSYTRLPRGGGDEQFF
v_call: TRBV28; d_call: TRBD1; clone_size: once; j_call: TRBJ1-2; cdr3_length: 18; cdr3_nt: TGTGCCAGCTTGAGGGGGGGACAGGGGATCCGGCAATTTATCGGCTACACCTTC; cdr3_aa: CASLRGGQGIRQFIGYTF
v_call: TRBV7-2; d_call: NA; clone_size: NA; j_call: TRBJ1-4; cdr3_length: 14; cdr3_nt: TGTGCCAGCAGCTCAGGGTCAGGGGATGAAAAACTGTTTTTT; cdr3_aa: CASSSGSGDEKLFF
v_call: TRBV5-1; d_call: TRBD1; clone_size: NA; j_call: TRBJ2-3; cdr3_length: 15; cdr3_nt: TGCGCCAGCAGCTTGGACAGGGGGCTTGGAGATACGCAGTATTTT; cdr3_aa: CASSLDRGLGDTQYF
v_call: TRBV18; d_call: NA; clone_size: NA; j_call: TRBJ1-1; cdr3_length: 14; cdr3_nt: TGTGCCAGCTCACCGGCCGAATGGAACACTGAAGCTTTCTTT; cdr3_aa: CASSPAEWNTEAFF
v_call: TRBV18; d_call: NA; clone_size: NA; j_call: TRBJ1-2; cdr3_length: 14; cdr3_nt: TGTGCCAGCTCACCAGGAGGGGAGGGCTATGGCTACACCTTC; cdr3_aa: CASSPGGEGYGYTF
v_call: TRBV7-6; d_call: NA; clone_size: NA; j_call: TRBJ2-2; cdr3_length: 16; cdr3_nt: TGTGCCAGCAGGCGGGTTCCTATAGCGAACACCGGGGAGCTGTTTTTT; cdr3_aa: CASRRVPIANTGELFF
v_call: TRBV4-1; d_call: NA; clone_size: NA; j_call: TRBJ1-5; cdr3_length: 15; cdr3_nt: TGCGCCAGCAGCCAAAGACACTTTAGCAATCAGCCCCAGCATTTT; cdr3_aa: CASSQRHFSNQPQHF
v_call: TRBV6-2/TRBV6-3; d_call: TRBD1; clone_size: NA; j_call: TRBJ2-5; cdr3_length: 14; cdr3_nt: TGTGCCAGCAGTGACTCGACAGGGGTGGCGACCCAGTACTTC; cdr3_aa: CASSDSTGVATQYF
v_call: TRBV20-1; d_call: NA; clone_size: NA; j_call: TRBJ1-5; cdr3_length: 13; cdr3_nt: TGCAGTGCTAGTCCAGGGGCGAGACAGCCCCAGCATTTT; cdr3_aa: CSASPGARQPQHF
v_call: TRBV19; d_call: TRBD1; clone_size: NA; j_call: TRBJ2-1; cdr3_length: 14; cdr3_nt: TGTGCCAGTAGTATAGACGGGACAGGGGATGAGCAGTTCTTC; cdr3_aa: CASSIDGTGDEQFF
v_call: TRBV19; d_call: NA; clone_size: few; j_call: TRBJ2-1; cdr3_length: 15; cdr3_nt: TGTGCCAGTAGAGGCCTTTATTACGGGAACAATGAGCAGTTCTTC; cdr3_aa: CASRGLYYGNNEQFF
v_call: TRBV12-3/TRBV12-4; d_call: NA; clone_size: once; j_call: TRBJ1-1; cdr3_length: 13; cdr3_nt: TGTGCCAGCAGTCCGACAAGGAACACTGAAGCTTTCTTT; cdr3_aa: CASSPTRNTEAFF
v_call: TRBV6-5; d_call: NA; clone_size: once; j_call: TRBJ1-4; cdr3_length: 15; cdr3_nt: TGTGCCAGCAGCCTTAGGGGGAGTCGGAATGAAAAACTGTTTTTT; cdr3_aa: CASSLRGSRNEKLFF
v_call: TRBV28; d_call: NA; clone_size: few; j_call: TRBJ2-3; cdr3_length: 15; cdr3_nt: TGTGCCAGCCGTGATGCGGGCAGGTTAGAAGATACGCAGTATTTT; cdr3_aa: CASRDAGRLEDTQYF
v_call: TRBV3-1/TRBV3-2; d_call: NA; clone_size: NA; j_call: TRBJ2-2; cdr3_length: 14; cdr3_nt: TGTGCCAGCAGCCCGATCGGCGGCACCGGGGAGCTGTTTTTT; cdr3_aa: CASSPIGGTGELFF
v_call: TRBV2; d_call: TRBD1; clone_size: NA; j_call: TRBJ1-6; cdr3_length: 15; cdr3_nt: TGTGCCAGCAGGCCCGACAGGGGATCCCATTCACCCCTCCACTTT; cdr3_aa: CASRPDRGSHSPLHF
v_call: TRBV7-2; d_call: NA; clone_size: NA; j_call: TRBJ2-2; cdr3_length: 13; cdr3_nt: TGTGCCAGCAGCTATGACTTCACCGGGGAGCTGTTTTTT; cdr3_aa: CASSYDFTGELFF
v_call: TRBV2; d_call: NA; clone_size: NA; j_call: TRBJ2-1; cdr3_length: 15; cdr3_nt: TGTGCCAGCAGTGATTGGGCAGGGCAGTACAATGAGCAGTTCTTC; cdr3_aa: CASSDWAGQYNEQFF
v_call: TRBV30; d_call: NA; clone_size: NA; j_call: TRBJ1-2; cdr3_length: 14; cdr3_nt: TGTGCCTGGAGTGTACAACAGGGATCTGGTGGCTACACCTTC; cdr3_aa: CAWSVQQGSGGYTF
v_call: TRBV27; d_call: NA; clone_size: NA; j_call: TRBJ2-3; cdr3_length: 15; cdr3_nt: TGTGCCAGCAGTTTGACAGTTCTGAACACAGATACGCAGTATTTT; cdr3_aa: CASSLTVLNTDTQYF
v_call: TRBV18; d_call: NA; clone_size: NA; j_call: TRBJ2-3; cdr3_length: 14; cdr3_nt: TGTGCCAGCTCACCGTGGACTAGCACAGATACGCAGTATTTT; cdr3_aa: CASSPWTSTDTQYF
v_call: TRBV9; d_call: TRBD2; clone_size: once; j_call: TRBJ2-5; cdr3_length: 14; cdr3_nt: TGTGCCAGCAGCGGGGCTAGCGGCCAAGAGACCCAGTACTTC; cdr3_aa: CASSGASGQETQYF
v_call: TRBV18; d_call: NA; clone_size: NA; j_call: TRBJ1-6; cdr3_length: 17; cdr3_nt: TGTGCCAGCTCACCCCCTGGACAGAGCTCCTATAATTCACCCCTCCACTTT; cdr3_aa: CASSPPGQSSYNSPLHF
v_call: TRBV25-1; d_call: TRBD1; clone_size: once; j_call: TRBJ1-2; cdr3_length: 13; cdr3_nt: TGTGCCAGCAGTGCGGGACAGCTCTATGGCTACACCTTC; cdr3_aa: CASSAGQLYGYTF
v_call: TRBV6-1; d_call: NA; clone_size: NA; j_call: TRBJ1-3; cdr3_length: 13; cdr3_nt: TGTGCCAGCAGTGAAACAGGGGGAAACACCATATATTTT; cdr3_aa: CASSETGGNTIYF
v_call: TRBV5-4; d_call: TRBD2; clone_size: NA; j_call: TRBJ2-1; cdr3_length: 17; cdr3_nt: TGTGCCAGCAGCTATCTAGCGGGGGCAGGGGTTTACAATGAGCAGTTCTTC; cdr3_aa: CASSYLAGAGVYNEQFF
v_call: TRBV5-4; d_call: TRBD1; clone_size: NA; j_call: TRBJ2-5; cdr3_length: 15; cdr3_nt: TGTGCCAGCAGCCCCCGGGACAGGGGGCAAGAGACCCAGTACTTC; cdr3_aa: CASSPRDRGQETQYF